This paragraph reports one T cell receptor (beta chain). Its cognate antigen has yet to be identified. No much larger clone is present one base from it, and per-base qualities are unavailable. The immunoSEQ Assay, a bias-controlled multiplex PCR, was used to amplify TCRbeta CDR3 regions from genomic DNA. As for how the authors treated the data: The number of nucleated cells in each sample was estimated from the amplification of reference gene primers within the assay. Sequence reads were collapsed and filtered to measure the absolute abundance of every unique TCRbeta CDR3 rearrangement. Productive Simpson clonality was computed per sample as the square root of Simpson's diversity index over productive rearrangements. The immuneACCESS repertoire file appears here via TCRdb, limited to in-frame rearrangements. These files lack a portion of the clones; in checked studies, under half of the deficit traces to unresolved V genes, and the cause of the others is not known. Clone size and V and J calls were adopted from that table, with D and trimming inferred from the DNA. Present in this sample are roughly 150,000 clones, just over 90% of which were seen just once. The top ten hold around 5% of the sample.

For this chain, trimming is 4 bases at the V end and 7 bases at the J end, and the number of junction bases without a gene match is 15. Its CDR3 holds 17 amino acids, cysteine through phenylalanine. The retained sequence is limited to the CDR3, 51 bases, with the frame set at the first base. One collaborating source in Seattle enrolled patients while the patients were actively infected and followed the patients over time throughout the course of disease. Each collaborating institution followed its own protocols to collect whole blood in K2EDTA tubes. Collaborator samples were shipped for TCRbeta analysis as frozen whole blood, isolated PBMCs, or DNA extracted from either sample type. These data belong to a study of blood T cell repertoires in COVID-19 (TCRdb year 2020). As for the study more broadly: Samples from collaborators originated in the United States, Italy and Spain and spanned both the acute and convalescent phases of COVID-19. The material from the prospective study consisted of cDNA or gDNA derived from T cells, B-cell-depleted T cells, or PBMCs. Deeply sampled blood TCRbeta repertoires from subjects exposed to, actively infected with, or recovered from COVID-19 were included in the dataset. A freely available public database, intended as a resource for researchers studying the immune response to SARS-CoV-2, is where the repertoires were released. The samples were drawn from the first 160 participants of the ongoing ImmuneRACE study and from more than 1,000 subjects provided by 6 global collaborators. Sample metadata almost always included a de-identified subject ID, COVID-19 status, age in years and sex. Where HLA class I and class II types were available, the types were taken from metadata supplied by the sample provider, not from assay-based typing.

What the study reported, not specific to this receptor: The quantity of clinical and demographic metadata differed by source and by participant and was supplied without curation.

This TCR derives from a man younger than 30 with COVID-19, enrolled during active disease. Sequences were obtained from peripheral blood. This receptor chain uses TRBV23-1 and TRBJ2-1; 8 middle bases align to TRBD1. TRBV23-1 is an open reading frame, and its role is uncertain. The CDR3: CASSPPPGQGSRNEQFF. The DNA sequence is TGCGCCAGCAGTCCACCCCCAGGACAGGGAAGTCGGAATGAGCAGTTCTTC.